This T cell receptor beta chain stems from a study of cytomegalovirus exposure and HLA in healthy donors. Primers: 60 Vbeta forward and 13 Jbeta reverse. Original data processing: A follow-up analysis tallied 60 million to 85 million unique TCR beta chains, roughly 11 million shared. The data were produced by immunoSEQ multiplex PCR, yet TCRdb's version contains in-frame clones alone and is incomplete. V, J and clone size reflect that table, while D and trimming were determined from the DNA. The sample holds roughly 140,000 clones, roughly 9.4% seen once. This clone was seen a handful of times. What it recognizes is unknown. Regarding the study as a whole: In a later analysis, a missense DCLRE1C variant was linked to TCR beta V- and J-gene trimming. Later analysis revealed greater clonal expansion in HLA-associated TCR beta chains than in equally common others. Usually a TCR sequence was rare, but some public TCRs were found in many donors.

The TCR sequence derives from a male donor in good health and CMV-seronegative. Material: PBMCs.

The CDR3 DNA follows: TGTGCCAGCAGCTTAAATAGGGGGAACACTGAAGCTTTCTTT. This translates into CASSLNRGNTEAFF. The chain recombines TRBV7-3 with TRBJ1-1; tentatively, D is TRBD1 (5 bases). The CDR3 is 14 residues long. In germline, CDR1 is SGHTA, CDR2 FQGTGA. V was pared by 1 base and J by 1 base, with 7 bases between.